Listed below are T cell receptor beta chains from one sample, sequenced in a study of T cell responses to AZD1222 COVID-19 vaccine. Some clones are missing from TCRdb's copy, which holds only in-frame ones; the method was immunoSEQ multiplex PCR. The table lists roughly 190,000 clones, approximately 90% of them singletons. The input for sequencing was peripheral blood, taken on day 0 of AZD1222 vaccination. Receptors originate from an adult in good health. Both conserved end residues are part of each CDR3. A D gene is named only where the DNA matches it firmly. Clone sizes are given selectively: once, few, many, or a class where the clone is expanded.

>once|TRBJ1-2|NA|15|TRBV6-5
TGTGCCAGCAGCCTGGGGGGAGGGTCCCTCTATGGCTACACCTTC
CASSLGGGSLYGYTF
>once|TRBJ1-4|NA|14|TRBV2
TGTGCCAGCAGTCGGACGGGACAAGATGAAAAACTGTTTTTT
CASSRTGQDEKLFF
>NA|TRBJ2-7|NA|13|TRBV5-6
TGTGCCAGCAGCGAAACCAGGGGGGGCGAGCAGTACTTC
CASSETRGGEQYF
>NA|TRBJ2-7|TRBD2|14|TRBV7-3
TGTGCCAGCAGTAAAGCGGGGGCCCTGGGCGAGCAGTACTTC
CASSKAGALGEQYF
>NA|TRBJ1-2|TRBD1|14|TRBV28
TGTGCCAGCAGTCGACAGGGTGTTCCCTATGGCTACACCTTC
CASSRQGVPYGYTF
>NA|TRBJ2-3|TRBD1|15|TRBV11-2
TGTGCCAGCAGCGTCCGGGACAGGGTCACAGATACGCAGTATTTT
CASSVRDRVTDTQYF
>NA|TRBJ1-3|NA|18|TRBV4-3
TGCGCCAGCAGCCAAGATGTTTACGAGGGTTTAGCTGGAAACACCATATATTTT
CASSQDVYEGLAGNTIYF
>NA|TRBJ2-5|NA|16|TRBV27
TGTGCCAGCAGTTTAGTCCCTGAGGTAGCCAAAGAGACCCAGTACTTC
CASSLVPEVAKETQYF
>NA|TRBJ1-6|TRBD1|16|TRBV20-1
TGCAGTGCTAGTTTGCGCCGGGGCAGGGGGCGGGCACCCCTCCACTTT
CSASLRRGRGRAPLHF
>NA|TRBJ1-4|NA|14|TRBV7-8
TGTGCCAGCAGCCGAGGGGGGGTGGGTGAAAAACTGTTTTTT
CASSRGGVGEKLFF
>once|TRBJ2-1|NA|13|TRBV2
TGTGCCAGCACCGTTAGCTCCTACAATGAGCAGTTCTTC
CASTVSSYNEQFF
>NA|TRBJ1-1|NA|14|TRBV27
TGTGCCAGCAGTTTTTTAGGGGGAGGCACTGAAGCTTTCTTT
CASSFLGGGTEAFF
>NA|TRBJ2-1|NA|12|TRBV12-3/TRBV12-4
TGTGCCAGCGGGCGGGGAGATAATGAGCAGTTCTTC
CASGRGDNEQFF
>NA|TRBJ1-2|NA|12|TRBV25-1
TGTGCCAGCAGTGCCGTTAGCTATGGCTACACCTTC
CASSAVSYGYTF
>NA|TRBJ2-2|NA|13|TRBV29-1
TGCAGCGTAACGACCGCGTGGACCGGGGAGCTGTTTTTT
CSVTTAWTGELFF
>NA|TRBJ1-2|TRBD1|14|TRBV29-1
TGCAGCGTTGAAGGAGGACAGGGAGGGGGGGGCTACACCTTC
CSVEGGQGGGGYTF
>NA|TRBJ2-7|TRBD1|14|TRBV7-2
TGTGCCAGCAGCCAAGGACAGGGACCCTACGAGCAGTACTTC
CASSQGQGPYEQYF
>NA|TRBJ2-1|TRBD1|14|TRBV5-1
TGCGCCAGCAGCTTGTTTGGGACAGCCAATGAGCAGTTCTTC
CASSLFGTANEQFF
>NA|TRBJ1-1|TRBD1|15|TRBV5-4
TGTGCCAGCAGCGGAAACAGGGGGCTGAACACTGAAGCTTTCTTT
CASSGNRGLNTEAFF
>NA|TRBJ1-1|TRBD1|15|TRBV24-1
TGTGCCACCAGTGAAACGGGACAGGGTAAGACTGAAGCTTTCTTT
CATSETGQGKTEAFF
>NA|TRBJ1-2|NA|14|TRBV25-1
TGTGCCAGCAGCCAGGTCCACTTGGGCTATGGCTACACCTTC
CASSQVHLGYGYTF
>few|TRBJ2-7|NA|17|TRBV11-2
TGTGCCAGCAGCTTAGAGGACGGGCGATATCTTTCCTACGAGCAGTACTTC
CASSLEDGRYLSYEQYF
>NA|TRBJ2-5|TRBD2|16|TRBV7-9
TGTGCCAGCTCCGGGACTAGCGGGGAGTACCAAGAGACCCAGTACTTC
CASSGTSGEYQETQYF
>NA|TRBJ2-7|NA|15|TRBV28
TGTGCCAGCATCTCACTAGGGGTAAACTCCTACGAGCAGTACTTC
CASISLGVNSYEQYF
>NA|TRBJ2-6|NA|15|TRBV7-2
TGTGCCAGCAGCTTAAGAGCCTCTGGGGCCAACGTCCTGACTTTC
CASSLRASGANVLTF
>NA|TRBJ2-7|NA|15|TRBV6-5
TGTGCCAGCAGTTACTCGGAAGCTTTCTCCTACGAGCAGTACTTC
CASSYSEAFSYEQYF
>NA|TRBJ1-5|TRBD1|16|TRBV3-1/TRBV3-2
TGTGCCAGCAGCCAAACCGGGACAGGGTGCGATCAGCCCCAGCATTTT
CASSQTGTGCDQPQHF
>few|TRBJ1-4|TRBD1|18|TRBV9
TGTGCCAGCAGCGTAGCGCCGGCAGGGGGCCTGGGTAATGAAAAACTGTTTTTT
CASSVAPAGGLGNEKLFF
>NA|TRBJ1-4|NA|15|TRBV5-1
TGCGCCAGCAGCTTAGGACCCGAAGGGGAGGAAAAACTGTTTTTT
CASSLGPEGEEKLFF
>NA|TRBJ1-1|NA|15|TRBV5-1
TGCGCCAGCAGCTTGGCCGACAGAACTCACACTGAAGCTTTCTTT
CASSLADRTHTEAFF
>NA|TRBJ1-2|NA|15|TRBV3-1/TRBV3-2
TGTGCCAGCAGCCCGGGGAACCGGAAAGTCTATGGCTACACCTTC
CASSPGNRKVYGYTF
>NA|TRBJ1-2|NA|13|TRBV27
TGTGCCAGCAGTTCCCCCGCGGGGCAAAGCTACACCTTC
CASSSPAGQSYTF
>NA|TRBJ2-7|TRBD2|14|TRBV2
TGTGCCAGCAGTGGAGGGGACTATTTCTACGAGCAGTACTTC
CASSGGDYFYEQYF
>NA|TRBJ1-2|NA|14|TRBV19
TGTGCCAGTAGTATGGGAGTTGGGACGGATGGCTACACCTTC
CASSMGVGTDGYTF
>NA|TRBJ1-2|NA|10|TRBV20-1
TGCAGTGCTAACCCCTATGGCTACACCTTC
CSANPYGYTF